The 3 T cell receptor beta chains below come from one sample, sequenced in a study of human T cells and chemical hapten exposure. Time point specified: patch test 2, 6 weeks after DPC sensitization. Noted treatment: therapeutic diphenylcyclopropenone sensitization with weekly scalp DPC. Each CDR3 protein gets one entry after TCRdb re-called the RACE reads with MiXCR. The sample shows 85,000 to 100,000 distinct CDR3 sequences, approximately 9.9% of them seen only once. Sequences were derived from whole blood, sampled in connection with sensitization to the hapten diphenylcyclopropenone (DPC). The source is a man aged 40-50 years with alopecia areata. Some clones in this sample may be carry-over from other donors' samples.

V and J are TRBV20-1 and TRBJ1-1; maybe TRBD1 (5 bases). This CDR3 contains 14 residues. With 4 bases removed from V and 6 bases from J, the gap between germline ends came to 18 bases. The germline V gene has CDR1 DFQATT and CDR2 SNEGSKA (reference sequence). The CDR3, as DNA: TGCAGTGCTAAACGACAGCGCATAATCGCTGAAGCTTTCTTT. It translates to CSAKRQRIIAEAFF.

A single count supports this clonotype. The genes are TRBV19 and TRBJ2-5; 10 bases align to TRBD1. The CDR3 is 15 amino acids. Germline V gives CDR1 LNHDA, CDR2 SQIVND (reference sequence). Germline trimming cut 8 bases from V and 3 bases from J; bases unmatched to any gene: 9. CDR3 coding DNA: TGTGCCAGTCAGACAGGGGGCGCGCAGGAAGAGACCCAGTACTTC. This translates into CASQTGGAQEETQYF.

This clonotype has a handful of counts. The rearrangement uses TRBV6-6 and TRBJ2-7; D unresolved. The CDR3 totals 14 residues. Germline values: CDR1 MNHNY, CDR2 SVGAGI (reference sequence). V lost 2 bases to trimming and J lost 5 bases, with 13 bases between them. The CDR3 DNA follows: TGTGCCAGCAGTTACGTCCCGAGTGGCGACGAGCAGTACTTC. It is translated as CASSYVPSGDEQYF.